This entry concerns a single T cell receptor beta chain. Its antigen is as yet unknown. Sorting that relied on CD45RO/CCR7/CD25/CD127/CD95/CD27 yielded CD4+ naive, central memory, regulatory and stem cell-like memory cells. V was clipped by 1 base and J by 14 bases, with 15 bases between them. The length of the CDR3 is 14 residues. Germline V CDR1 and CDR2: SGHTA, FQGNSA. The data originate from a study of beta chain features in type 1 diabetes. At the level of the study: Sorted cells numbering some 110 million were examined across all samples.

The study reverse transcribed the entire isolated RNA, so it sequenced expressed TCRB transcripts. The protocol was immunoSEQ multiplex PCR, while the TCRdb copy is restricted to in-frame clones and leaves out a portion. The data show 150,000 or so clones, with about a tenth seen just once and approximately 0.68% held by the top ten. Overall study findings and caveats: Researchers report that Type 1 diabetes patients had moderately but significantly shorter TCRB CDR3s across all four CD4+ subsets. A closer apparent resemblance between naive, central memory and Treg TCRB repertoires was seen in patients than in healthy donors.

The sequence came from a man between 18 and 29 years old in good health. The sequenced material came from central memory CD4+ T cells from blood. The chain is built from TRBV7-2 and TRBJ1-6; D remains unclear. CDR3 sequence: CASSLGLTAETLHF. The CDR3 DNA follows: TGTGCCAGCAGCTTAGGGTTAACAGCAGAGACCCTCCACTTT.